This T cell receptor beta chain came from a study of blood T cell repertoires in COVID-19. The overall study: Acute-phase and convalescent COVID-19 samples originated in the United States, Italy and Spain.

Methods used by the authors: Researchers report that nucleated cell counts were estimated from reference gene primer amplification. Assay used: immunoSEQ multiplex PCR; TCRdb lists only in-frame clones, some missing. V, J and clone size derive from that table, while D and trimming were established from the DNA sequence. The repertoire includes 300,000 to 450,000 clones, around 85% of them detected once, and around 3.4% sits in the top ten. The germline V gene encodes CDR1 SGHTA and CDR2 FQGNSA. Between the trimmed V and J ends, which lost 7 bases and 7 bases, there was a span of 23 bases. This CDR3 contains 15 residues.

The source is a woman between 18 and 29 years old with acute or convalescent COVID-19. The specimen sequenced was peripheral blood. The rearrangement uses TRBV7-2 and TRBJ2-7; tentatively, D is TRBD2 (6 bases). CDR3 region: CASIQPQGLKKEQYF. CDR3 nucleotides: TGTGCCAGCATTCAGCCCCAGGGACTGAAGAAGGAGCAGTACTTC. Using reference TRBV7-2 and TRBJ2-7 for the parts outside the CDR3, the full variable domain is GAGVSQSPSNKVTEKGKDVELRCDPISGHTALYWYRQSLGQGLEFLIYFQGNSAPDKSGLPSDRFSAERTGGSVSTLTIQRTQQEDSAVYLCASIQPQGLKKEQYFGPGTRLTVT.